The 23 T cell receptor beta chains reported below all come from one sample, sequenced in a study of shared clonotypes between healthy human individuals. The assay was immunoSEQ multiplex PCR, and TCRdb's table has in-frame clones only and misses some. Seen here are about 2 million clones, roughly 95% observed once, and the top ten hold more than 0.1%. The sequenced sample was naive CD4+ T cells sorted from blood. Subset in this sample: CD45RA+ positively selected. The receptors stem from a man younger than 30 in good health.

In DNA form, the CDR3 reads TGTGCCAGCAGTAATACAGGGGGCAACGAGCAGTACTTC. Amino acids: CASSNTGGNEQYF. The chain joins TRBV11-2 to TRBJ2-7; 9 nucleotides align to TRBD1. This CDR3 has 13 amino acids. Germline lookup yields CDR1 SGHAT and CDR2 FQNNGV. V shed 6 bases and J 5 bases; nucleotides not matched to a gene: 5.

This chain uses TRBV25-1 with TRBJ2-2, with 9 bases matching TRBD1. Germline trimming cut 5 bases from V and 5 bases from J; bases unmatched to any gene: 9. In germline, CDR1 is MGHDK, CDR2 SYGVNS. The CDR3 is 16 amino acids. The chain's CDR3 is CASSPSGQGLTGELFF. The CDR3 DNA is TGTGCCAGCAGTCCCTCGGGACAGGGCCTTACCGGGGAGCTGTTTTTT.

This clone appeared a single time. This chain links TRBV7-2 with TRBJ2-7; 8 nucleotides agree with TRBD2. V lost 5 bases to trimming and J lost 9 bases; unmatched junction nucleotides: 9. The CDR3 sequence is 13 residues long. Germline CDR1 and CDR2: SGHTA and FQGNSA. CDR3 bases: TGTGCCAGCAGCCAGGGGACTAGTGTTTCGCAGTACTTC. This codes for CASSQGTSVSQYF.

This rearrangement joins TRBV5-1 to TRBJ2-7, with TRBD2 matching over 8 bases. Germline lookup yields CDR1 SGHRS and CDR2 YFSETQ. The ends lost 4 bases at V and 2 bases at J; junction bases unmatched: 5. This CDR3 contains 14 residues. The CDR3 DNA reads TGCGCCAGCAGCCAGAGCGGGGGCACCTACGAGCAGTACTTC. It specifies CASSQSGGTYEQYF.

This chain uses TRBV6-5 with TRBJ2-7, with TRBD2 matching over 10 bases. Germline values: CDR1 MNHEY, CDR2 SVGAGI. V lost 4 bases, J lost 2 bases, and 2 bases stayed unmatched. This CDR3 spans 14 amino acids. The CDR3 reads CASSSLAGAYEQYF. The CDR3 DNA reads TGTGCCAGCAGTTCCCTAGCGGGAGCCTACGAGCAGTACTTC.

CDR3 in amino acids: CASSRSGGSYEQYF. The DNA for the CDR3 is TGCGCCAGCAGCCGATCGGGGGGCTCCTACGAGCAGTACTTC. The chain has TRBV5-1 and TRBJ2-7; TRBD2 agrees at 7 bases. J gave up 0 bases and V 4 bases, and 4 bases lay outside the gene matches. The CDR3 loop spans 14 amino acids. Germline assignment: CDR1 SGHRS and CDR2 YFSETQ.

The chain recombines TRBV7-2 with TRBJ1-3, with a weak D call TRBD1 (5 bases). The CDR3 spans 15 residues. Germline CDR1 SGHTA, CDR2 FQGNSA. Trimming pared 0 bases from V and 4 bases from J, leaving 10 bases between. The CDR3 DNA reads as TGTGCCAGCAGCTTAGCGAACAGGCCCGGAAACACCATATATTTT. As protein: CASSLANRPGNTIYF.

In its sample, this clone was seen once. The sample holds other DNA sequences that translate to the same CDR3. This chain connects TRBV18 to TRBJ2-1; possibly TRBD2 for D (6 bases). CDR1 is KGHSH and CDR2 is LQKENI in the germline V gene. This CDR3 comprises 13 residues. V lost 3 bases and J lost 5, with 8 bases in between. Written as DNA, the CDR3 is TGTGCCAGCTCACCTCCGGGAGACAATGAGCAGTTCTTC. Translation: CASSPPGDNEQFF.

The count of this clone is one. Other DNA sequences from this sample encode an identical CDR3 as well. The rearrangement uses TRBV5-1 and TRBJ2-1; D could derive from TRBD1 or TRBD2 (6 bases each). The germline V gene has CDR1 SGHRS and CDR2 YFSETQ. V lost 0 bases, J lost 3 bases, and 10 bases lay in between. The CDR3 totals 15 residues. CDR3 sequence reads: CASSLEGGDYNEQFF. The CDR3, as DNA: TGCGCCAGCAGCTTGGAGGGGGGAGACTACAATGAGCAGTTCTTC.

This chain connects TRBV15 to TRBJ1-5, with TRBD1 identical over 9 bases. The ends lost 0 bases at V and 6 bases at J; junction bases unmatched: 15. Germline values: CDR1 LNHNV, CDR2 YYDKDF (reference sequence). This CDR3 has 19 residues. Here the CDR3 reads CATSRDWETKQGAGQPQHF. CDR3 DNA sequence: TGTGCCACCAGCAGAGATTGGGAAACCAAACAGGGGGCCGGTCAGCCCCAGCATTTT.

The chain is built from TRBV5-1 and TRBJ2-7, with a tentative D call TRBD1 (5 bases). Deletions cut 4 bases from V and 2 bases from J, with 19 bases between. The CDR3 sequence is 16 residues long. The germline V gene has CDR1 SGHRS and CDR2 YFSETQ. The CDR3 loop is CASSLRQGVGPYEQYF. CDR3 coding DNA: TGCGCCAGCAGCCTACGACAAGGGGTAGGCCCCTACGAGCAGTACTTC.

This chain connects TRBV2 to TRBJ1-1; TRBD1 is a possible D gene (5 bases). The length of the CDR3 is 13 residues. V was pared by 2 bases and J by 8 bases, with 12 bases between. Per the germline V gene, CDR1 is SNHLY and CDR2 is FYNNEI. The CDR3 bases are TGTGCCAGCAGTGAACGGGGGGGATGGGAAGCTTTCTTT. Protein product: CASSERGGWEAFF.

This clone showed up just a few times. This chain joins TRBV5-4 and TRBJ1-1; no clear D. The CDR3 is 12 amino acids. With 2 bases removed from V and 5 bases from J, the gap between germline ends came to 7 bases. CDR1 is SGHNT, CDR2 YYREEE, per germline (reference sequence). DNA of the CDR3: TGTGCCAGCAGCTTTGGCAGGACTGAAGCTTTCTTT. Its translation: CASSFGRTEAFF.

The rearrangement links TRBV6-6 to TRBJ2-7; TRBD2 aligns across 12 bases. J gave up 2 bases and V 8 bases, and 4 bases lay outside the gene matches. CDR1 is MNHNY and CDR2 is SVGAGI in the germline V gene (reference sequence). CDR3 length equals 14 residues. CDR3 in amino acids: CASRPSGGAYEQYF. The CDR3 coding sequence is TGTGCCAGCCGGCCTAGCGGGGGGGCCTACGAGCAGTACTTC.

This rearrangement joins TRBV4-3 to TRBJ2-3; the D gene is possibly TRBD2 (5 bases). V dropped 0 bases and J dropped 4 bases, with 8 bases sitting between them. CDR1 and CDR2 from the germline V gene are LGHNA and YSLEER. This CDR3 has 14 amino acids. The CDR3 sequence is CASSQDAGADTQYF. DNA for the CDR3: TGCGCCAGCAGCCAAGATGCCGGGGCAGATACGCAGTATTTT.

The V and J genes are TRBV7-9 and TRBJ2-3, with a tentative D call TRBD2 (5 bases). The germline gives CDR1 SEHNR, CDR2 FQNEAQ (reference sequence). V dropped 5 bases and J dropped 1 base, with 16 bases sitting between them. CDR3 size: 16 residues. CDR3 DNA sequence: TGTGCCAGCAGCCCTACGGGGTCGTTCGGCACAGATACGCAGTATTTT. The encoded protein is CASSPTGSFGTDTQYF. The whole variable domain, filled in from reference TRBV7-9 and TRBJ2-3, reads DTGVSQNPRHKITKRGQNVTFRCDPISEHNRLYWYRQTLGQGPEFLTYFQNEAQLEKSRLLSDRFSAERPKGSFSTLEIQRTEQGDSAMYLCASSPTGSFGTDTQYFGPGTRLTVL.

This clone was observed once. The chain carries TRBV11-3 and TRBJ2-3; D possibly corresponds to TRBD2 (6 bases). V was shortened by 1 base and J by 4 bases, with 9 bases between the two germline ends. This CDR3 region has 14 residues. Germline loops: CDR1 SGHNT, CDR2 YENEEA. CDR3 coding DNA: TGTGCCAGCAGCTTAGGACTAGAAGCAGATACGCAGTATTTT. The encoded protein is CASSLGLEADTQYF.

CDR3 residues: CAISPGTGRTSGSTGELFF. CDR3 nucleotide sequence: TGTGCCATCAGTCCCGGGACAGGGAGGACTAGCGGTAGCACCGGGGAGCTGTTTTTT. The chain joins TRBV10-3 to TRBJ2-2, with a weak D call TRBD2 (10 bases). This CDR3 spans 19 amino acids. CDR1 and CDR2 (germline): ENHRY, SYGVKD. Between the trimmed V and J ends, which lost 5 bases and 4 bases, there was a span of 26 bases.

The genes are TRBV18 and TRBJ2-7; tentative D call: TRBD1 (6 bases). V was clipped by 2 bases and J by 0 bases, with 11 bases between them. Germline V lookup: CDR1 KGHSH, CDR2 LQKENI. This CDR3 has 15 amino acids. CDR3 amino acids: CASSPGEGGSYEQYF. Written as DNA, the CDR3 is TGTGCCAGCTCACCAGGGGAAGGGGGCTCCTACGAGCAGTACTTC.

This chain connects TRBV7-9 to TRBJ2-7; no firm D call. The V and J ends lost 2 bases and 5 bases respectively, with 10 bases between them. Germline V gene lookup returns CDR1 SEHNR and CDR2 FQNEAQ (reference sequence). The CDR3 is 13 amino acids. CDR3 nucleotide sequence: TGTGCCAGCAGCTTACCACCCCTGGACGAGCAGTACTTC. This sequence encodes CASSLPPLDEQYF.

The CDR3 DNA reads as TGTGCCAGCAGCCGGGAGGGGTTCCAGAATTCACCCCTCCACTTT. Translating it yields CASSREGFQNSPLHF. This chain links TRBV7-2 with TRBJ1-6, with D perhaps TRBD1 (5 bases). With 5 bases removed from V and 7 bases from J, the gap between germline ends came to 15 bases. This CDR3 region has 15 residues. Looked up from germline, CDR1 is SGHTA and CDR2 is FQGNSA.

The rearrangement links TRBV30 to TRBJ1-3; D is possibly TRBD1 (5 bases). V gave up 0 bases and J gave up 2 bases, with 14 bases separating them. The CDR3 sequence is 16 residues long. The V gene's germline CDR1 is GTSNPN and CDR2 SVGIG (reference sequence). The CDR3 protein is CAWSVLAGQTGNTIYF. CDR3 coding DNA: TGTGCCTGGAGTGTCCTGGCAGGGCAAACTGGAAACACCATATATTTT.

V is TRBV7-2 and J is TRBJ1-1; D remains ambiguous. CDR1 and CDR2 (germline): SGHTA, FQGNSA. Trimming took off 2 bases at V and 9 bases at J, with 13 bases between the two ends. The CDR3 length is 13 residues. The CDR3 DNA reads TGTGCCAGCAGCTTATCTGCCCTCAGAAAAGCTTTCTTT. Its protein product is CASSLSALRKAFF.